This T cell receptor beta chain was documented in a study of blood T cell repertoires in COVID-19. The CDR3 runs 14 residues. Germline lookup yields CDR1 PRHDT and CDR2 FYEKMQ (reference sequence). Trimming stripped 5 bases from V and 7 bases from J, with 16 bases between. Per the original data handling: Nucleated cell number was recorded as an estimate derived from reference gene primer amplification. Using immunoSEQ multiplex PCR, the repertoire was profiled, and TCRdb retains in-frame clones only, with some absent. The DNA was the basis for D and trimming; V, J and clone size are from that table. The sample lists about 150,000 clones; more than 85% were seen once.

The source material was peripheral blood. The receptor was isolated from a woman aged 70-85 years with acute or convalescent COVID-19. The chain joins TRBV13 to TRBJ2-3; tentative D call: TRBD2 (6 bases). The CDR3 DNA follows: TGTGCCAGCAGCCTTAGCGGAGGTTCCCATACGCAGTATTTT. Residues: CASSLSGGSHTQYF. The full variable domain, completed using reference TRBV13 and TRBJ2-3, is AAGVIQSPRHLIKEKRETATLKCYPIPRHDTVYWYQQGPGQDPQFLISFYEKMQSDKGSIPDRFSAQQFSDYHSELNMSSLELGDSALYFCASSLSGGSHTQYFGPGTRLTVL.